This T cell receptor beta chain was found in a study of blood T cell repertoires in COVID-19. About the study: Italy, Spain and the United States were the sources of the convalescent and acute COVID-19 samples. Sources were T cells, B-cell-depleted T cells, or PBMCs; the material itself was cDNA or gDNA.

The V gene's germline CDR1 is SGDLS and CDR2 YYNGEE. The CDR3 runs to 14 residues. V was shortened by 2 bases and J by 2 bases, with 8 bases between the two germline ends. Clones were sequenced by immunoSEQ multiplex PCR, and TCRdb holds only the in-frame ones, with some missing. Of roughly 39,000 clones listed, around 87% are singletons. The clonotype was recovered from a man in his forties or fifties with active or convalescent COVID-19. Material: peripheral blood. This chain connects TRBV9 to TRBJ2-1, with a possible D match to TRBD1 (7 bases). In nucleotides, the CDR3 is TGTGCCAGCAGCGTCAGGGGGGCCTACAATGAGCAGTTCTTC. Encoded protein: CASSVRGAYNEQFF.